This T cell receptor (beta chain) was identified in a study of regulatory T cells in long-lasting Graves disease. The time point is: newly diagnosed GD, antithyroid drugs for less than 3 months. Preparation of the TCR library used RNA extracted from PBMCs. Graves' disease was diagnosed by American Thyroid Association guidelines. This CDR3 spans 15 amino acids. Per the germline V gene, CDR1 is SNHLY and CDR2 is FYNNEI. Losses at the gene ends were 0 bases for V and 4 bases for J; bases not matched to a gene: 3. HTBI primers from iRepertoire and Arm-PCR of CDR3 regions yielded the TCR beta libraries. TCRdb reprocessed the multiplex PCR reads with MiXCR, giving one entry per CDR3 protein. Among about 430,000 distinct CDR3 sequences, approximately 15% were seen once, and the ten largest hold about 8.3%. The sample was also linked to a second study, of T cells in Graves' hyperthyroidism and ophthalmopathy. This second report adds: Blood also contained most expanded thyroid clonotypes above 0.001.

The TCR was taken from a woman between 40 and 55 years old with Graves disease. Sequencing used peripheral blood mononuclear cells (PBMCs), obtained at new diagnosis, from a patient treated with antithyroid drugs. This chain connects TRBV2 to TRBJ1-1; TRBD1 agrees at 9 bases. The CDR3 DNA is TGTGCCAGCAGTGAAGCGGACAGGGGTGTCACTGAAGCTTTCTTT. It codes for CASSEADRGVTEAFF.